These 17 T cell receptor beta chains share one sample of origin, sequenced in a study of patients and donors after allogeneic stem cell transplantation. Each CDR3 protein is one row after TCRdb ran MiXCR on the RT-PCR reads. The sample lists 920,000 or so distinct CDR3 sequences; more than 15% were seen once. The material sequenced was blood, either unsorted or a sorted T cell fraction (not recorded which). These receptors came from a human donor who was either an allogeneic HSCT recipient or a stem cell or donor lymphocyte infusion donor (not recorded which). It is not recorded whose cells these are; they may come from a transplant donor.

The rearrangement uses TRBV21-1 and TRBJ1-1; the table names TRBD1, a call not compared with the DNA. TRBV21-1 is reported as a pseudogene. The CDR3 contains 12 residues. The CDR3 loop is CATPTARTEAFF. The CDR3 DNA reads as TGTGCCACCCCGACAGCTAGGACTGAAGCTTTCTTT.

This clonotype appeared a few times. The chain uses TRBV20-1 and TRBJ2-7; D is ambiguous. Looked up from germline, CDR1 is DFQATT and CDR2 is SNEGSKA (reference sequence). The length of the CDR3 is 12 residues. With 3 bases removed from V and 2 bases from J, the gap between germline ends came to 8 bases. CDR3 bases: TGCAGTGCTAGTTATCAGACCTACGAGCAGTACTTC. Protein sequence: CSASYQTYEQYF.

The chain has TRBV6-5 and TRBJ2-3; 12 positions agree with TRBD1. The junction had 3 bases not matched to a gene; V was cut back by 0 bases and J by 5 bases. Germline CDR1 MNHEY, CDR2 SVGAGI. This CDR3 region has 16 residues. This chain's CDR3 is CASSYSGQGAEDTQYF. The CDR3 nucleotides are TGTGCCAGCAGTTACTCGGGACAGGGGGCTGAAGATACGCAGTATTTT.

This clonotype was seen a few times. This rearrangement joins TRBV5-4 to TRBJ2-1; 7 bases map to TRBD2. Trimming took 4 bases from V and 10 from J; bases not matched to a gene: 20. Looked up from germline, CDR1 is SGHNT and CDR2 is YYREEE (reference sequence). This CDR3 is built from 17 residues. The CDR3 reads CASSTPSLAEPPREQFF. The CDR3 nucleotides are TGTGCCAGCAGCACCCCATCTCTAGCGGAGCCACCGCGGGAGCAGTTCTTC.

This sequence joins TRBV5-1 and TRBJ2-1; D is ambiguous. This CDR3 is 12 amino acids long. Germline V gene lookup returns CDR1 SGHRS and CDR2 YFSETQ. Trimming left V 2 bases short and J 8 bases short, with 8 bases between. The CDR3 is CASSLRVYEQFF. The CDR3 nucleotides read TGCGCCAGCAGCTTAAGGGTCTATGAGCAGTTCTTC.

This clonotype has only a few counts. The chain joins TRBV20-1 to TRBJ2-2; 10 nucleotides match TRBD2. Per germline, CDR1 DFQATT and CDR2 SNEGSKA (reference sequence). V was pared by 0 bases and J by 1 base, with 5 bases of the junction left unmatched. This CDR3 is built from 17 residues. CDR3 loop: CSARDPSGGLNTGELFF. The CDR3 nucleotides read TGCAGTGCTAGAGATCCTAGCGGGGGATTGAACACCGGGGAGCTGTTTTTT.

This rearrangement joins TRBV4-3 to TRBJ1-2; 12 nucleotides align to TRBD1. The CDR3 length is 17 residues. Per germline, CDR1 LGHNA and CDR2 YSLEER. V was clipped by 0 bases and J by 8 bases; unmatched bases: 10. CDR3 protein: CASSQDMAGQGARGYTF. The DNA for the CDR3 is TGCGCCAGCAGCCAAGATATGGCGGGACAGGGGGCTCGGGGCTACACCTTC.

This clonotype was counted between two and nine times. The CDR3 DNA is TGTGCCTGGAGTTTCTCAATTGGGGATCAGCCCCAGCATTTT. It yields the protein CAWSFSIGDQPQHF. The V call is TRBV30, the J call TRBJ1-5; no clear D. V was trimmed by 2 bases and J by 5 bases, leaving 13 bases between them. Per the germline V gene, CDR1 is GTSNPN and CDR2 is SVGIG (reference sequence). This CDR3 is 14 amino acids long.

A few counts support this clonotype. This chain links TRBV24-1 with TRBJ2-7, with D perhaps matching TRBD1 or TRBD2 (5 bases each). The germline CDR1 and CDR2 sequences are KGHDR and SFDVKD. V was trimmed by 1 base and J by 1 base, leaving 13 bases between them. The CDR3 is 16 residues long. The CDR3: CATSDLGDGPSYEQYF. The CDR3, as DNA: TGTGCCACCAGTGATTTAGGGGACGGACCGTCCTACGAGCAGTACTTC.

This clonotype has a single count. This sequence is one base from a far larger clone and is likely a read error. The V call is TRBV7-8, the J call TRBJ2-2; no clear D gene. V lost 0 bases, J lost 10 bases, and 3 bases lay in between. This CDR3 is 11 amino acids long. The germline V gene encodes CDR1 SGHVS and CDR2 FQNEAQ. CDR3 residues: CASSLAAELFF. CDR3 DNA sequence: TGTGCCAGCAGCTTAGCCGCGGAGCTGTTTTTT.

This chain joins TRBV9 and TRBJ1-6; D is unclear. This CDR3 has 16 residues. From germline, CDR1 is SGDLS and CDR2 YYNGEE. Deletions cut 0 bases from V and 0 bases from J, with 7 bases between. In nucleotides, the CDR3 is TGTGCCAGCAGCGTAGGGCCGAGCTCCTATAATTCACCCCTCCACTTT. Translated: CASSVGPSSYNSPLHF.

There are a few counts of this clonotype. The J gene is TRBJ2-2, the V gene TRBV7-2, with a possible D match to TRBD2 (5 bases). The germline V gene encodes CDR1 SGHTA and CDR2 FQGNSA. This CDR3 has 17 residues. Trimming left V 5 bases short and J 4 bases short, with 20 bases between. The CDR3 DNA reads TGTGCCAGCAGCCCCCCACTAGGGCTTGTAGGCACCGGGGAGCTGTTTTTT. Amino acid sequence: CASSPPLGLVGTGELFF.

This clonotype has only a few counts. V is TRBV16 and J is TRBJ2-1; D might be TRBD1 (5 bases). The ends were cut back, 0 bases at V and 10 bases at J, with 13 bases in the middle. The germline CDR1 and CDR2 sequences are KGHSY and FQNENV. CDR3 size: 14 residues. The CDR3 loop is CASSQSDQGREQFF. For the CDR3, the DNA is TGTGCCAGCAGCCAATCTGATCAGGGCAGGGAGCAGTTCTTC.

The V and J genes are TRBV12-3 or TRBV12-4 and TRBJ1-2; 7 nucleotides line up with TRBD1. V lost 3 bases, J lost 6 bases, and 10 bases stayed unmatched. The CDR3 loop spans 15 amino acids. The CDR3 DNA is TGTGCCAGCAGTTTTCTAGGGGGCGCGGCTGATGGCTACACCTTC. It is translated as CASSFLGGAADGYTF.

This chain connects TRBV12-3 or TRBV12-4 to TRBJ2-1; 13 bases are shared with TRBD2. The CDR3 extends over 17 amino acids. Losses at the gene ends were 5 bases for V and 2 bases for J; bases not matched to a gene: 6. This chain's CDR3 is CASSIRTSGSAYNEQFF. Written as DNA, the CDR3 is TGTGCCAGCAGTATAAGGACTAGCGGGAGTGCCTACAATGAGCAGTTCTTC.

The chain carries TRBV5-1 and TRBJ1-2; the D is unclear. Trimming left V 6 bases short and J 2 bases short, with 11 bases between. Germline CDR1 and CDR2: SGHRS and YFSETQ. The CDR3 is made up of 13 amino acids. CDR3 sequence reads: CASKIDINYGYTF. The CDR3 DNA sequence: TGCGCCAGCAAGATTGACATCAACTATGGCTACACCTTC.

The V and J genes are TRBV25-1 and TRBJ1-1; tentatively, D is TRBD1 (6 bases). The CDR3 spans 15 residues. The germline V gene has CDR1 MGHDK and CDR2 SYGVNS. Trimming left V 3 bases short and J 5 bases short, with 16 bases between. The DNA of the CDR3 is TGTGCCAGCAGTGAGGGAGGCAGGGGTGAGACTGAAGCTTTCTTT. Protein sequence: CASSEGGRGETEAFF.